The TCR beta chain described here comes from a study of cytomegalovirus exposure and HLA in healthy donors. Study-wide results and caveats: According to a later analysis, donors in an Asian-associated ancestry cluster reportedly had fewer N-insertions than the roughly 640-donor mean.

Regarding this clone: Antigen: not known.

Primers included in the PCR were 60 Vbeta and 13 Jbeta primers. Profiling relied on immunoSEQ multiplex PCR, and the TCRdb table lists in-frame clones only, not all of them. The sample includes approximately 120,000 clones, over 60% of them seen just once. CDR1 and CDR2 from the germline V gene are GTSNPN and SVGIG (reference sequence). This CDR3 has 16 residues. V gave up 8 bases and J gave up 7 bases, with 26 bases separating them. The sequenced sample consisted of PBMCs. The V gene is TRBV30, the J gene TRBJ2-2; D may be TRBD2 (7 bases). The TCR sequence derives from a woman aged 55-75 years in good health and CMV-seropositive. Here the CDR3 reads CARGGEGGGFGGELFF. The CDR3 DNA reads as TGTGCCCGGGGAGGAGAGGGGGGGGGTTTCGGCGGGGAGCTGTTTTTT.